The source of this TCR beta chain is a study of metastatic and nonmetastatic thyroid tumors. Study-wide background: It was across blood and tumor or nodule tissue from malignant and benign thyroid patients that repertoires were compared. Study findings and constraints: Benign nodules reportedly had significantly lower TCR beta diversity than malignant thyroid tumors in blood and tumor.

Original data processing: It was from CDR3 differences across clinicopathological groups that a distant-metastasis classifier for papillary thyroid cancer was built. With MiXCR, TCRdb reprocessed the PCR reads. TCRdb assigned the V and J calls; the authors' analysis was not used. The sample includes roughly 40,000 clones, less than 20% of them seen just once. Not a single patient had been given any form of treatment at any point before undergoing thyroid surgery. This clone was detected ten times or more. The target antigen is unknown. This CDR3 comprises 14 residues. V dropped 7 bases and J dropped 5; count of bases not matched to a gene: 6. Germline lookup yields CDR1 MNHEY and CDR2 SVGEGT.

Sequencing input: blood. This chain connects TRBV6-2 or TRBV6-3 to TRBJ1-2; 11 bases are shared with TRBD1. This clonotype was sampled from a female donor with papillary thyroid cancer or a benign thyroid nodule (not recorded which). Some clones in this sample may be carry-over from other donors' samples. The CDR3 sequence: CASIGQGANYGYTF. CDR3 coding DNA: TGTGCCAGCATAGGACAGGGGGCAAATTATGGCTACACCTTC.